A single sample gave rise to the 17 T cell receptor beta chains below, sequenced in a study of blood T cell dynamics during melanoma immunotherapy. Time point: week 3, after first cycle of checkpoint inhibitor. TCRdb keeps only in-frame clones here, not all; method: immunoSEQ multiplex PCR. The data contain about 12,000 clones, around 90% of them singletons. This specimen consisted of effector memory CD8+ T cells from blood, obtained from a patient treated with checkpoint blockade. These receptors were obtained from a human donor with melanoma.

The chain couples TRBV19 to TRBJ2-2, with D tentatively TRBD1 or TRBD2 (5 bases each). Trimming took off 1 base at V and 3 bases at J, with 15 bases between the two ends. Germline V gives CDR1 LNHDA, CDR2 SQIVND (reference sequence). The CDR3 is 17 residues long. CDR3: CASSIAPARGYTGELFF. DNA for the CDR3: TGTGCCAGTAGTATAGCCCCGGCGAGGGGCTACACCGGGGAGCTGTTTTTT.

This chain links TRBV5-1 with TRBJ2-1, with D unclear. Per the germline V gene, CDR1 is SGHRS and CDR2 is YFSETQ. CDR3 length equals 13 residues. The V end was cut by 1 base, the J end by 8 bases, with 10 bases between. In DNA, the CDR3 is TGCGCCAGCAGCTTGATGGATGCGGATGAGCAGTTCTTC. It is translated as CASSLMDADEQFF.

The chain carries TRBV5-1 and TRBJ2-3; no reliable D call. Germline lookup yields CDR1 SGHRS and CDR2 YFSETQ. V was clipped by 0 bases and J by 1 base, with 9 bases between them. CDR3 length equals 15 residues. The chain's CDR3 is CASSLEGPGTDTQYF. CDR3 DNA sequence: TGCGCCAGCAGCTTGGAAGGTCCTGGCACAGATACGCAGTATTTT.

The chain recombines TRBV7-6 with TRBJ2-7; 8 bases are a match to TRBD2. Trimming cost V 5 bases and J 5 bases; bases outside gene matches: 5. The germline V gene encodes CDR1 SGHVS and CDR2 FNYEAQ. The CDR3 is 13 residues long. CDR3 region: CASSPGTSNEQYF. The DNA for the CDR3 is TGTGCCAGCAGCCCCGGGACTAGTAACGAGCAGTACTTC. Supplemented by reference TRBV7-6 and TRBJ2-7, the full variable domain reads GAGVSQSPRYKVTKRGQDVALRCDPISGHVSLYWYRQALGQGPEFLTYFNYEAQQDKSGLPNDRFSAERPEGSISTLTIQRTEQRDSAMYRCASSPGTSNEQYFGPGTRLTVT.

This rearrangement joins TRBV19 to TRBJ2-7; D perhaps matches TRBD2 (6 bases). This CDR3 contains 15 residues. CDR1 and CDR2 from the germline V gene are LNHDA and SQIVND (reference sequence). V lost 3 bases to trimming and J lost 1 base, with 13 bases between them. CDR3 region: CASSMRLDVSYEQYF. Here the CDR3 DNA reads TGTGCCAGTAGTATGAGACTAGACGTTTCCTACGAGCAGTACTTC.

This chain connects TRBV6-1 to TRBJ2-3; perhaps TRBD1 as D (6 bases). From germline, CDR1 is MNHNS and CDR2 SASEGT. CDR3 length: 14 amino acids. V was clipped by 3 bases and J by 5 bases, with 12 bases between them. The CDR3 sequence: CASSEWTDIDTQYF. The CDR3 coding sequence is TGTGCCAGCAGTGAGTGGACAGATATAGATACGCAGTATTTT.

The chain couples TRBV27 to TRBJ1-1; perhaps TRBD1 as D (6 bases). This CDR3 is built from 14 residues. The V and J ends lost 2 bases and 3 bases respectively, with 10 bases between them. Germline CDR1 MNHEY, CDR2 SMNVEV (reference sequence). CDR3 in amino acids: CASSLGTPYTEAFF. The CDR3 DNA follows: TGTGCCAGCAGTTTAGGGACACCCTACACTGAAGCTTTCTTT.

The chain carries TRBV27 and TRBJ1-2, with D possibly matching TRBD1 (5 bases). CDR1 MNHEY and CDR2 SMNVEV come from the germline V gene (reference sequence). The V and J ends lost 2 bases and 4 bases respectively, with 11 bases between them. The CDR3 runs to 14 residues. The CDR3 nucleotides read TGTGCCAGCAGTTTAAGGGCCCAGGGCTATGGCTACACCTTC. Protein product: CASSLRAQGYGYTF.

This chain links TRBV4-1 with TRBJ2-1, with a weak D call TRBD2 (5 bases). The CDR3 sequence is 14 residues long. Germline-derived CDR1 and CDR2 are MGHRA and YSYEKL. V was trimmed by 1 base and J by 6 bases, leaving 10 bases between them. The CDR3 DNA follows: TGCGCCAGCAGCCAAGTTGCGGGCCGCAATGAGCAGTTCTTC. It yields the protein CASSQVAGRNEQFF.

This chain uses TRBV27 with TRBJ2-7, with TRBD1 identical over 9 bases. With V trimmed by 0 bases and J by 5 bases, 5 bases remained unmatched. CDR3 length equals 15 residues. Germline CDR1 and CDR2: MNHEY and SMNVEV (reference sequence). The CDR3 sequence: CASSLSYRGRNEQYF. In nucleotides, the CDR3 is TGTGCCAGCAGTTTATCGTACAGGGGGCGTAACGAGCAGTACTTC.

In its sample, this clone was seen a few times. The J gene is TRBJ2-7, the V gene TRBV21-1; whether TRBD1, the table's D call, matches the DNA was not checked. TRBV21-1 is deemed a pseudogene. The CDR3 is 15 residues long. CDR3 sequence (DNA): TGTGCCAGCAGCCTAGCCCGGGACAGGGGCTACGAGCAGTACTTC. Translation: CASSLARDRGYEQYF.

The chain uses TRBV27 and TRBJ2-2; TRBD1 is a possible D gene (6 bases). Germline V gene sequence: CDR1 MNHEY, CDR2 SMNVEV (reference sequence). V dropped 1 base and J dropped 8 bases, with 11 bases sitting between them. This CDR3 is built from 14 residues. The CDR3 sequence is CASSLFRGRGELFF. The CDR3 coding sequence is TGTGCCAGCAGTTTATTCAGGGGAAGAGGGGAGCTGTTTTTT.

The CDR3 bases are TGTGCCAGCAGCTCCAGCGAAATGACAGGGCGCTCCTACAATGAGCAGTTCTTC. Residues: CASSSSEMTGRSYNEQFF. The chain couples TRBV7-9 to TRBJ2-1, with 7 nucleotides matching TRBD1. CDR1 and CDR2 from the germline V gene are SEHNR and FQNEAQ (reference sequence). The CDR3 runs 18 residues. Trimming cost V 4 bases and J 0 bases; bases outside gene matches: 12.

The chain is built from TRBV10-2 and TRBJ2-7; 7 positions agree with TRBD1. This CDR3 is built from 15 residues. Germline V gene sequence: CDR1 WSHSY, CDR2 SAAADI. V dropped 2 bases and J dropped 0; count of bases not matched to a gene: 4. In DNA form, the CDR3 reads TGCGCCAGCAGTGAGCGACAGGGTACCTCCTACGAGCAGTACTTC. Its protein is CASSERQGTSYEQYF.

The chain has TRBV15 and TRBJ2-1, with 12 positions matching TRBD2. Germline loops: CDR1 LNHNV, CDR2 YYDKDF (reference sequence). The CDR3 contains 15 residues. V shed 4 bases, J shed 8 bases, and the junction held 6 bases outside the gene matches. The CDR3 region has the DNA TGTGCCACCAGCACATCTAGCGGGAGGGGGGATGAGCAGTTCTTC. Translated, it gives CATSTSSGRGDEQFF.

The chain links TRBV28 to TRBJ2-1; D is undetermined. The CDR3 is 13 amino acids. Germline loops: CDR1 MDHEN, CDR2 SYDVKM. V was cut by 6 bases and J by 5 bases, with 11 bases left in between. CDR3 DNA: TGTGCCAGCAGGGCTACAAGGGACAATGAGCAGTTCTTC. It codes for CASRATRDNEQFF.

This chain links TRBV4-1 with TRBJ2-1, with TRBD2 matching 12 bases. The CDR3 covers 16 residues. From germline, CDR1 is MGHRA and CDR2 YSYEKL. The ends lost 3 bases at V and 4 bases at J; junction bases unmatched: 4. DNA for the CDR3: TGCGCCAGCAGCCAGCGCACTAGCGGGAGGTACAATGAGCAGTTCTTC. It encodes CASSQRTSGRYNEQFF.